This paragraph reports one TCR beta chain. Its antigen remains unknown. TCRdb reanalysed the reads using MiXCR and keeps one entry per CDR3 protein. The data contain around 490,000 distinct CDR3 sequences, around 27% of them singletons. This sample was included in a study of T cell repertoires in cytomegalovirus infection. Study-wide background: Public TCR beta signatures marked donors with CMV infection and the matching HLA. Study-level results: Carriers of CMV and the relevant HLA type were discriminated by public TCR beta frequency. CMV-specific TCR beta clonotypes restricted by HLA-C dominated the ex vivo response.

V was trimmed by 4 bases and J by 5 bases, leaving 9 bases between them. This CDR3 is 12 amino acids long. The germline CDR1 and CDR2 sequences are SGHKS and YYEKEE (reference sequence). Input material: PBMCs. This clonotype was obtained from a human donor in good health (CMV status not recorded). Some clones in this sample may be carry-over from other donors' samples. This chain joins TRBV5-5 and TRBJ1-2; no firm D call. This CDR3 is CASSPPGYGYTF. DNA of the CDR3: TGTGCCAGCAGCCCGCCGGGATATGGCTACACCTTC.